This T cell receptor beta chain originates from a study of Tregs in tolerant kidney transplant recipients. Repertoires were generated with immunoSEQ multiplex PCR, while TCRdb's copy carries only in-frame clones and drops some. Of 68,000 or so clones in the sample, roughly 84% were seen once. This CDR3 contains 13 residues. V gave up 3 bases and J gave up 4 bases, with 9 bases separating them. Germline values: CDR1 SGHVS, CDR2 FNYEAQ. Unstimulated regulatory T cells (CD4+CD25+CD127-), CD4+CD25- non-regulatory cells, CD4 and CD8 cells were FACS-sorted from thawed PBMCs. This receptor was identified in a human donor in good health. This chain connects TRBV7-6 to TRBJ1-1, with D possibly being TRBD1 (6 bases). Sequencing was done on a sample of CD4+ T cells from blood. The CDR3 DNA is TGTGCCAGCAGCTTTGGAGGGGGCACTGAAGCTTTCTTT. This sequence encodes CASSFGGGTEAFF.